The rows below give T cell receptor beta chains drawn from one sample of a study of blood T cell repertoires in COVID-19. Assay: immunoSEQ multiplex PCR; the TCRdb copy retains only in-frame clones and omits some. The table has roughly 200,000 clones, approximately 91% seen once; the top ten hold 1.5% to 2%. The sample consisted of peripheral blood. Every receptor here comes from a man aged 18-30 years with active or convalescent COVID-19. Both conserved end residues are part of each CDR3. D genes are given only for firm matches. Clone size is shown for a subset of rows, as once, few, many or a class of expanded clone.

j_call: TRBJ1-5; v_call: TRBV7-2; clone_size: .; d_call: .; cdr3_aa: CASSLDWGGNQPQHF; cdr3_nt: TGTGCCAGCAGCTTAGATTGGGGCGGCAATCAGCCCCAGCATTTT
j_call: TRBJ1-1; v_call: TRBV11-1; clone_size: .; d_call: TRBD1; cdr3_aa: CASSTNRGGTEAFF; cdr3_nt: TGTGCCAGCAGCACAAACAGGGGTGGCACTGAAGCTTTCTTT
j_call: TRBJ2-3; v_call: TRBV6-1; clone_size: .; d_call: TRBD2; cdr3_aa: CASSETLAGGTDTQYF; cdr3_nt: TGTGCCAGCAGTGAAACCTTAGCGGGGGGGACAGATACGCAGTATTTT
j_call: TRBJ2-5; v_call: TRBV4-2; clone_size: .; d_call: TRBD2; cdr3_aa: CASSQDVRASGRPETQYF; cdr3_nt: TGTGCCAGCAGCCAAGATGTTCGGGCTAGCGGGAGACCGGAGACCCAGTACTTC
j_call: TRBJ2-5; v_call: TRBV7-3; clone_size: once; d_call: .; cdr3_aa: CASSSQPGAQETQYF; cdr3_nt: TGTGCCAGCAGCTCTCAACCGGGAGCCCAAGAGACCCAGTACTTC
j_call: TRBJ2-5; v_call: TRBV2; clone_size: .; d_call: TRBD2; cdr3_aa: CASRTTSGGRETQYF; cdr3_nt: TGTGCCAGCAGGACGACTAGCGGGGGACGGGAGACCCAGTACTTC
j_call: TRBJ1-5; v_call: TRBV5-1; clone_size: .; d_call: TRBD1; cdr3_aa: CASSLEVEGAVNQPQHF; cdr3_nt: TGCGCCAGCAGCTTGGAAGTGGAGGGGGCGGTCAATCAGCCCCAGCATTTT
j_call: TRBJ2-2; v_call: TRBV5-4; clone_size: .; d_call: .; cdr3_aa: CASTVAMNTGELFF; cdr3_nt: TGTGCCAGCACGGTCGCAATGAACACCGGGGAGCTGTTTTTT
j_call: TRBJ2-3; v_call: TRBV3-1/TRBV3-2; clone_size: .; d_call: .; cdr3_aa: CASSQISGTDTQYF; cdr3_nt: TGTGCCAGCAGCCAAATTAGCGGCACAGATACGCAGTATTTT
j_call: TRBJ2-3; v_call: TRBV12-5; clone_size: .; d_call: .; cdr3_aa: CASEWGLRQADTQYF; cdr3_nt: TGTGCTAGTGAATGGGGGTTGAGACAGGCCGATACGCAGTATTTT
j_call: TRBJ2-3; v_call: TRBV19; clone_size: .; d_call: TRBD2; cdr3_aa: CASSIGGANGADTQYF; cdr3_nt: TGTGCCAGTAGTATCGGGGGGGCGAATGGAGCAGATACGCAGTATTTT
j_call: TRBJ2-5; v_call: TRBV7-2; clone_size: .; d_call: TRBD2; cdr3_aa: CASSPRLAVGETQYF; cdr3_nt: TGTGCCAGCAGCCCAAGACTAGCTGTTGGGGAGACCCAGTACTTC
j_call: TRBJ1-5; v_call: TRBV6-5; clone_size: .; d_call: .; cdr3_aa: CASSFRRSNQPQHF; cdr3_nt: TGTGCCAGCAGTTTCCGGAGGAGCAATCAGCCCCAGCATTTT
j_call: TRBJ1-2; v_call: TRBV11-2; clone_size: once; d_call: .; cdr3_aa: CASSFTGSGYGYTF; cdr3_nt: TGTGCCAGCAGCTTTACAGGGTCAGGCTATGGCTACACCTTC
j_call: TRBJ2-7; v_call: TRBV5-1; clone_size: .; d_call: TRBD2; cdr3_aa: CASSLVAGGVHEQYF; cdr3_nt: TGCGCCAGCAGCTTGGTAGCGGGAGGTGTCCACGAGCAGTACTTC
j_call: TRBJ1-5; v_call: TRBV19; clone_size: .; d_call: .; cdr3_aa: CASSIKGFASNQPQHF; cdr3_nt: TGTGCCAGTAGTATTAAGGGGTTTGCGAGCAATCAGCCCCAGCATTTT